These 24 T cell receptor beta chains share one sample of origin, sequenced in a study of CD8 T cells in ankylosing spondylitis. What these receptors recognize is not known. Each CDR3 protein is one row after TCRdb ran MiXCR on the 5' RACE reads. The data show 800,000 to 900,000 distinct CDR3 sequences, 10% to 15% seen once. General study results and limits: Characteristic, it appeared, of ankylosing spondylitis blood was a TCR beta motif of roughly eight highly homologous variants.

Sample: blood, either unsorted or a sorted T cell fraction (not recorded which). Source of these receptors: a male donor with ankylosing spondylitis.

This clonotype was seen a handful of times. The rearrangement uses TRBV20-1 and TRBJ1-5, with D unresolved. The CDR3 sequence is 12 residues long. CDR1 and CDR2 (germline): DFQATT, SNEGSKA (reference sequence). V was trimmed by 6 bases and J by 4 bases, leaving 10 bases between them. CDR3 in amino acids: CSALHGNQPQHF. DNA for the CDR3: TGCAGTGCCCTCCACGGGAATCAGCCCCAGCATTTT.

This chain uses TRBV12-3 or TRBV12-4 with TRBJ2-6; TRBD1 agrees at 9 bases. This CDR3 region has 18 residues. J was trimmed by 0 bases and V by 6 bases; bases with no gene match: 9. The CDR3 here is CASSLKGQGNSGANVLTF. CDR3 coding DNA: TGTGCCAGCAGCCTCAAGGGACAGGGAAACTCTGGGGCCAACGTCCTGACTTTC.

As concerns this clonotype: A much more abundant neighbour one base away suggests this may be a read error. This sequence joins TRBV29-1 and TRBJ1-5, with D possibly matching TRBD1 (5 bases). The CDR3 length is 12 residues. CDR1 is SQVTM, CDR2 ANQGSEA, per germline. The CDR3 DNA reads as TGCAGCGTTGGGGGGGTCGGTCAGCCCAAGCATTTT. It yields the protein CSVGGVGQPKHF.

The rearrangement links TRBV4-3 to TRBJ2-2, with TRBD2 as a possible D gene (5 bases). This CDR3 spans 15 amino acids. Trimming cost V 1 base and J 5 bases, with 11 bases left between them. From germline, CDR1 is LGHNA and CDR2 YSLEER. CDR3 sequence (DNA): TGCGCCAGCAGCCAAGTGGGAGAGAGGACCGGGGAGCTGTTTTTT. Translation gives CASSQVGERTGELFF.

V gene TRBV5-1 combines with J gene TRBJ2-3, with 10 bases lining up with TRBD1. This CDR3 has 17 residues. Germline CDR1 and CDR2: SGHRS and YFSETQ. V was clipped by 3 bases and J by 5 bases; unmatched bases: 12. DNA of the CDR3: TGCGCCAGCAGCTGGAACCCCAGGACAGGGGGGAAAGATACGCAGTATTTT. This codes for CASSWNPRTGGKDTQYF.

This clonotype was recorded at least ten times. The genes are TRBV12-3 or TRBV12-4 and TRBJ2-7; D is unclear. This CDR3 spans 13 amino acids. V lost 3 bases to trimming and J lost 0 bases, with 6 bases between them. The CDR3 is CASSLLGSYEQYF. The CDR3, as DNA: TGTGCCAGCAGTTTGTTGGGCTCCTACGAGCAGTACTTC.

This clonotype was counted many times. A junction end diverges from the germline sequence, so it may reflect a read error. The J gene is TRBJ2-5, the V gene TRBV7-2; TRBD1 is a possible D gene (6 bases). There are 14 residues in the CDR3. Germline assignment: CDR1 SGHTA and CDR2 FQGNSA. The CDR3 is CASSPGQSQETQYF. The CDR3 DNA reads TGCGCCAGCAGTCCTGGACAGAGCCAAGAGACCCAGTACTTC.

The rearrangement joins TRBV12-3 or TRBV12-4 to TRBJ1-1; D remains unclear. Trimming took off 7 bases at V and 5 bases at J, with 14 bases between the two ends. This CDR3 is built from 13 residues. CDR3 protein: CASKRQPETEAFF. DNA for the CDR3: TGTGCCAGCAAGCGTCAGCCTGAGACTGAAGCTTTCTTT.

V gene TRBV20-1 combines with J gene TRBJ1-3, with TRBD1 matching over 8 bases. Germline values: CDR1 DFQATT, CDR2 SNEGSKA (reference sequence). The CDR3 covers 14 residues. Trimming at V came to 0 bases and at J to 2 bases, leaving 0 bases not matched to a gene. The CDR3 loop reads CSAREDRAGNTIYF. The CDR3 nucleotides read TGCAGTGCTAGAGAGGACAGGGCTGGAAACACCATATATTTT.

In this sample, this clonotype turned up many times. The chain is built from TRBV12-3 or TRBV12-4 and TRBJ1-1; TRBD1 might be the D (6 bases). The CDR3 spans 14 residues. V lost 7 bases, J lost 1 base, and 13 bases lay in between. Written as DNA, the CDR3 is TGTGCCAGCACCCTACAGGGATCGAACACTGAAGCTTTCTTT. Protein sequence: CASTLQGSNTEAFF.

There are many counts of this clonotype. The rearrangement joins TRBV15 to TRBJ1-1; TRBD1 is a possible D gene (5 bases). The V and J ends lost 2 bases and 1 base respectively, with 11 bases between them. Germline V lookup: CDR1 LNHNV, CDR2 YYDKDF (reference sequence). This CDR3 is 15 amino acids long. This chain's CDR3 is CATSRYLGANTEAFF. The CDR3 region has the DNA TGTGCCACCAGCAGATACCTTGGGGCGAACACTGAAGCTTTCTTT.

The rearrangement links TRBV20-1 to TRBJ2-3; possibly TRBD2 for D (6 bases). Germline lookup yields CDR1 DFQATT and CDR2 SNEGSKA (reference sequence). The CDR3 is 13 residues long. Trimming stripped 6 bases from V and 5 bases from J, with 15 bases between. DNA for the CDR3: TGCAGTGCCCGGACTACGCGTGGAGATACGCAGTATTTT. Translating it yields CSARTTRGDTQYF.

The chain has TRBV29-1 and TRBJ1-4; no clear D. The CDR3 sequence is 13 residues long. CDR1 SQVTM and CDR2 ANQGSEA come from the germline V gene. Trimming pared 4 bases from V and 4 bases from J, leaving 10 bases between. The CDR3 DNA sequence: TGCAGCGTTGCGGGGAGGCTTAATGAAAAACTGTTTTTT. Its translation is CSVAGRLNEKLFF.

This clonotype turned up a few times. The chain couples TRBV3-1 to TRBJ2-6; TRBD1 is a possible D gene (6 bases). Germline V gene lookup returns CDR1 LGHDT and CDR2 YNNKEL (reference sequence). The CDR3 contains 16 residues. Trimming stripped 4 bases from V and 2 bases from J, with 12 bases between. DNA for the CDR3: TGTGCCAGCAGCCCATGGACAGTAACTGGGGCCAACGTCCTGACTTTC. It translates to CASSPWTVTGANVLTF.

The V and J genes are TRBV6-1 and TRBJ2-7; 8 bases are shared with TRBD1. The CDR3 totals 16 residues. The V gene's germline CDR1 is MNHNS and CDR2 SASEGT. The V gene end was trimmed by 5 bases and the J gene end by 7 bases; junction bases not matched to a gene: 16. CDR3 region: CASSREPWTGSEEQYF. The CDR3 DNA sequence: TGTGCCAGCAGTCGAGAGCCTTGGACAGGGAGTGAAGAGCAGTACTTC.

This clonotype has just a few counts. The V call is TRBV28, the J call TRBJ1-2, with D unresolved. Germline V gives CDR1 MDHEN, CDR2 SYDVKM. The CDR3 has 11 residues. V lost 4 bases and J lost 4, with 4 bases in between. The DNA of the CDR3 is TGTGCCAGCAGTTCAGTCTATGGCTACACCTTC. Its translation: CASSSVYGYTF.

This clonotype was seen ten or more times. This chain joins TRBV12-3 or TRBV12-4 and TRBJ2-3; no firm D call. The ends were cut back, 6 bases at V and 1 base at J, with 5 bases in the middle. This CDR3 spans 12 amino acids. The CDR3 sequence: CASSTGTDTQYF. The DNA for the CDR3 is TGTGCCAGCAGCACCGGCACAGATACGCAGTATTTT.

This clonotype showed up many times. The chain couples TRBV6-5 to TRBJ1-2; perhaps TRBD1 as D (6 bases). This CDR3 region has 14 residues. Trimming removed 2 bases at V and 2 bases at J, with 9 bases between. Per germline, CDR1 MNHEY and CDR2 SVGAGI. CDR3 nucleotides: TGTGCCAGCAGTTACGTGGGGGCGAACTATGGCTACACCTTC. Its translation: CASSYVGANYGYTF.

This clonotype was found a few times. V is TRBV29-1 and J is TRBJ1-5; 7 bases align to TRBD1. CDR1 SQVTM and CDR2 ANQGSEA come from the germline V gene. The CDR3 covers 13 residues. J was trimmed by 7 bases and V by 4 bases; bases with no gene match: 7. The CDR3 region is CSVATGVGQPQHF. In nucleotides, the CDR3 is TGCAGCGTTGCTACAGGGGTGGGCCAGCCCCAGCATTTT.

This clonotype showed up just a few times. The chain employs TRBV20-1 and TRBJ2-3, with D possibly being TRBD1 or TRBD2 (5 bases each). The CDR3 has 13 residues. Germline V gene lookup returns CDR1 DFQATT and CDR2 SNEGSKA (reference sequence). The CDR3, as DNA: TGCCGGGCCGGGACCCCAAGCTCCGATACGCAGTATTTT. Its translation is CRAGTPSSDTQYF.

This clonotype was seen at least ten times. The chain is built from TRBV12-3 or TRBV12-4 and TRBJ2-3; D is uncertain. Trimming removed 4 bases from V and 4 bases from J, with 9 bases in between. There are 13 residues in the CDR3. CDR3 sequence reads: CASSSAFADTQYF. The DNA of the CDR3 is TGTGCCAGCAGTTCGGCGTTTGCAGATACGCAGTATTTT.

CDR3 nucleotide sequence: TGTGCCAGCAGCCTTTCTTGGGGCGAGCAGTACTTC. This codes for CASSLSWGEQYF. This rearrangement joins TRBV27 to TRBJ2-7; D is uncertain. V dropped 6 bases and J dropped 6 bases, with 12 bases sitting between them. Germline V CDR1 and CDR2: MNHEY, SMNVEV (reference sequence). The CDR3 length is 12 residues.

This clonotype was counted a few times. The chain uses TRBV5-1 and TRBJ2-3; 10 bases are a match to TRBD2. This CDR3 comprises 15 residues. CDR1 SGHRS and CDR2 YFSETQ come from the germline V gene. J lost 2 bases, V lost 4 bases, and 4 bases had no gene match. Here the CDR3 reads CASSILAGTTDTQYF. Written as DNA, the CDR3 is TGCGCCAGCAGCATACTAGCGGGGACCACAGATACGCAGTATTTT.

This sequence joins TRBV7-2 and TRBJ1-1; D not resolved. CDR1 and CDR2 (germline): SGHTA, FQGNSA. This CDR3 is built from 15 residues. V was pared by 1 base and J by 6 bases, with 15 bases between. As DNA, the CDR3 is TGTGCCAGCAGCTTAGTATTCGGCCCCGGGGCTGAAGCTTTCTTT. This sequence encodes CASSLVFGPGAEAFF.